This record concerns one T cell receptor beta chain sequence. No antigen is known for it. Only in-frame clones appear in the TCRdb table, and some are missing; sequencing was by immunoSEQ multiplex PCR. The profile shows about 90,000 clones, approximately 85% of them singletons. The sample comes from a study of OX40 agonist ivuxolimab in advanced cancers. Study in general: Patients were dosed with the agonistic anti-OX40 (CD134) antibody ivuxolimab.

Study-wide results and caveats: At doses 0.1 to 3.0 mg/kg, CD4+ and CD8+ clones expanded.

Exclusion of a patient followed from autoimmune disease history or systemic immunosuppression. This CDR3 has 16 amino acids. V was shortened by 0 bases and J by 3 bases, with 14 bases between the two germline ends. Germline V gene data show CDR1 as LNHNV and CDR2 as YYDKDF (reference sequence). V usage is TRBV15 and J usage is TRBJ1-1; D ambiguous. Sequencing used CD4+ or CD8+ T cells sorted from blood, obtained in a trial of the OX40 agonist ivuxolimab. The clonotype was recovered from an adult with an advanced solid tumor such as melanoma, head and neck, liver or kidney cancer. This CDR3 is CATSRDTGRVYTEAFF. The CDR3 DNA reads TGTGCCACCAGCAGAGATACGGGTAGGGTTTACACTGAAGCTTTCTTT.